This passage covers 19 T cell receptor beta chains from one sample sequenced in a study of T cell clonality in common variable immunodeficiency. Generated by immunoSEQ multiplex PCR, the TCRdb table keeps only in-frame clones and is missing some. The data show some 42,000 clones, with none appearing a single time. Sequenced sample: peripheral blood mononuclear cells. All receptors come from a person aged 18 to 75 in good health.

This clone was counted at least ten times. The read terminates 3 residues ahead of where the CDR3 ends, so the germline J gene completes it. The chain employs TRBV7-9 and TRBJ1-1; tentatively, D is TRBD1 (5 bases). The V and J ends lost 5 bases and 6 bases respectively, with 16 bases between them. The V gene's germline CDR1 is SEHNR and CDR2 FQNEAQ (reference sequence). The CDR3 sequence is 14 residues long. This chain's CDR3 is CASSTSDRTPEAFF. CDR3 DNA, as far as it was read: TGTGCCAGCAGCACCTCTGACAGAACCCCTGAA. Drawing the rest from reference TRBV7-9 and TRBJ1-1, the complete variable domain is DTGVSQNPRHKITKRGQNVTFRCDPISEHNRLYWYRQTLGQGPEFLTYFQNEAQLEKSRLLSDRFSAERPKGSFSTLEIQRTEQGDSAMYLCASSTSDRTPEAFFGQGTRLTVV.

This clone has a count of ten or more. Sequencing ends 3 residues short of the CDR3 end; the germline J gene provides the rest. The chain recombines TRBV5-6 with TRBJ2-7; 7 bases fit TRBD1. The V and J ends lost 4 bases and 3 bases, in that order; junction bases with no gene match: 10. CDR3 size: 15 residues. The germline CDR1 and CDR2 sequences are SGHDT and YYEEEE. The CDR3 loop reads CASSGPGQVNYEQYF. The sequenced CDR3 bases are TGTGCCAGCAGCGGCCCCGGACAGGTTAACTACGAG.

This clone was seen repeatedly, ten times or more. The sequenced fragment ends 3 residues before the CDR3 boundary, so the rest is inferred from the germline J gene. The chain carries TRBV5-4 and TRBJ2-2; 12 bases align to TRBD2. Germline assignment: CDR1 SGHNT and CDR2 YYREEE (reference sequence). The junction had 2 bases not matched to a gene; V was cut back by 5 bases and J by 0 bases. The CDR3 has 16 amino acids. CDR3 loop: CASSPSGRANTGELFF. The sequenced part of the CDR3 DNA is TGTGCCAGCAGTCCTAGCGGGAGGGCGAACACCGGGGAG.

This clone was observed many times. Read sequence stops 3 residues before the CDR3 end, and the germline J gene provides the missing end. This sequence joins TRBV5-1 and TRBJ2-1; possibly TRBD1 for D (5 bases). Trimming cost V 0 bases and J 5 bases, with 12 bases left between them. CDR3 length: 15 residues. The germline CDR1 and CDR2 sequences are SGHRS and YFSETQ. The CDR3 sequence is CASSLGGGSHNEQFF. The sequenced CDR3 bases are TGCGCCAGCAGCTTGGGGGGCGGTTCCCACAATGAG.

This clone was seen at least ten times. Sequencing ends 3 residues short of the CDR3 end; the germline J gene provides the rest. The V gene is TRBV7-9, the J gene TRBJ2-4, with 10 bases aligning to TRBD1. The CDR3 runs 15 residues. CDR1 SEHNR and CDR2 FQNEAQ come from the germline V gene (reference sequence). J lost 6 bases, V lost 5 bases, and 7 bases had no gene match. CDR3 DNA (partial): TGTGCCAGCAGCCCCGATGGGACAGGGGCAAACATT. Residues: CASSPDGTGANI. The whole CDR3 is CASSPDGTGANIQYF.

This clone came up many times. The covered CDR3 bases are TGCGCCAGCAGCTTGTCGACAGGGATAGGAAACACC. It yields the protein CASSLSTGIGNT. The CDR3 in full is CASSLSTGIGNTIYF. The rearrangement links TRBV5-1 to TRBJ1-3, with 7 bases lining up with TRBD1. The CDR3 end is not reached by the read, which stops 3 residues before it; the germline J gene fills it in. Germline-derived CDR1 and CDR2 are SGHRS and YFSETQ. The CDR3 has 15 amino acids. The trim removed 1 base at V and 4 bases at J, leaving 5 bases unmatched.

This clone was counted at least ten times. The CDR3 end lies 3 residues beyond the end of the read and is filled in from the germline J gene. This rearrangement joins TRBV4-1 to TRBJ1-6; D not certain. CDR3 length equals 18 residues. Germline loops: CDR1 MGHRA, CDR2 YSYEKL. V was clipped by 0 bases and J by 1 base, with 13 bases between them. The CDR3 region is CASSQDAGIASYNSPLHF. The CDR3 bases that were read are TGCGCCAGCAGCCAAGACGCGGGAATAGCGTCCTATAATTCACCC.

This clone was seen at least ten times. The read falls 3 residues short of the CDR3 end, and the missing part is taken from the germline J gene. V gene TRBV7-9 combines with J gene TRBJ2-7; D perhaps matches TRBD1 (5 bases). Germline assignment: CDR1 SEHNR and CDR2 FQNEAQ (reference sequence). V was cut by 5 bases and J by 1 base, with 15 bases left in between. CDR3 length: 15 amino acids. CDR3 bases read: TGTGCCAGCAGCCCTAGACAGAATCCTTCCTACGAG. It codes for CASSPRQNPSYE. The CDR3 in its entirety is CASSPRQNPSYEQYF.

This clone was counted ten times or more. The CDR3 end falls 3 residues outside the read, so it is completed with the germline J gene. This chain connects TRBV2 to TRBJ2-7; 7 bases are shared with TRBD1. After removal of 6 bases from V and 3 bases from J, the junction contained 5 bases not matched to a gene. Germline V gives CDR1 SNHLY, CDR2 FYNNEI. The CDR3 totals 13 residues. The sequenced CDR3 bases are TGTGCCAGCAGAGCCGGGACAGTCTACGAG. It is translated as CASRAGTVYE. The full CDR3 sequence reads CASRAGTVYEQYF. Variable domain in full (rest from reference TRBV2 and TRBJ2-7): EPEVTQTPSHQVTQMGQEVILRCVPISNHLYFYWYRQILGQKVEFLVSFYNNEISEKSEIFDDQFSVERPDGSNFTLKIRSTKLEDSAMYFCASRAGTVYEQYFGPGTRLTVT.

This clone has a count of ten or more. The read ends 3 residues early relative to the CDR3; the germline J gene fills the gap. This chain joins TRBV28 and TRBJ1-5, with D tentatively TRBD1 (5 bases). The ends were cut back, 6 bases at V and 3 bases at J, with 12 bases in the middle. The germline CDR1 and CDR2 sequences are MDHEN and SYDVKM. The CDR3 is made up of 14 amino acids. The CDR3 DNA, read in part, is TGTGCCAGCAGCAAGGGGAGAAACAATCAGCCC. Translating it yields CASSKGRNNQP. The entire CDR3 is CASSKGRNNQPQHF.

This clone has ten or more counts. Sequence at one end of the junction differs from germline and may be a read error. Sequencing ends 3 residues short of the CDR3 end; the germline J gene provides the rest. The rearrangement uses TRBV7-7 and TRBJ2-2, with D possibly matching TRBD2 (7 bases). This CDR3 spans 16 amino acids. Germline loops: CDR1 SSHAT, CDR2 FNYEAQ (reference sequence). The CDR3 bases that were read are TGTGCTAGCAGCCCAAGGGGGGGTCCGAACACCGGGGAG. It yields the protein CASSPRGGPNTGE. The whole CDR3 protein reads CASSPRGGPNTGELFF.

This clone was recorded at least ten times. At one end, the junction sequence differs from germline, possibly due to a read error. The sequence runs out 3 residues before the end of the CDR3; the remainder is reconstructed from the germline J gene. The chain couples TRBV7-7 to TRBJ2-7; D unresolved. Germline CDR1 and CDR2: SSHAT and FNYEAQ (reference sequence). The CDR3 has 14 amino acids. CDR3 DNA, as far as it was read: TGTGCTAGCAGCTTAGAGCTGAGCTCCTACGAG. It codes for CASSLELSSYE. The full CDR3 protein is CASSLELSSYEQYF.

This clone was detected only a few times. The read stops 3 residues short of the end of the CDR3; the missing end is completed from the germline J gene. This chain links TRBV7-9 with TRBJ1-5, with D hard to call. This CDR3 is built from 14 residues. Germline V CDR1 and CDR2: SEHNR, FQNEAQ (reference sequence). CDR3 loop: CASMDSGRTDPQHF. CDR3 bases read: TGTGCCAGCATGGATAGCGGGAGAACAGATCCC. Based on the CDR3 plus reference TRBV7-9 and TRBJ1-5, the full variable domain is DTGVSQNPRHKITKRGQNVTFRCDPISEHNRLYWYRQTLGQGPEFLTYFQNEAQLEKSRLLSDRFSAERPKGSFSTLEIQRTEQGDSAMYLCASMDSGRTDPQHFGDGTRLSIL.

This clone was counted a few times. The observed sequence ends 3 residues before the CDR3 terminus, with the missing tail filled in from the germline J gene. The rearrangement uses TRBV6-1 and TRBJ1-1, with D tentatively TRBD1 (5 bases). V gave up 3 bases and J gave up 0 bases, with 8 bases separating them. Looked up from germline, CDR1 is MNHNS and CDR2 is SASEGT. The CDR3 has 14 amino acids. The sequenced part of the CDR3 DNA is TGTGCCAGCAGTGAGGGGGGATTGAACACTGAA. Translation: CASSEGGLNTE. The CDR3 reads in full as CASSEGGLNTEAFF.

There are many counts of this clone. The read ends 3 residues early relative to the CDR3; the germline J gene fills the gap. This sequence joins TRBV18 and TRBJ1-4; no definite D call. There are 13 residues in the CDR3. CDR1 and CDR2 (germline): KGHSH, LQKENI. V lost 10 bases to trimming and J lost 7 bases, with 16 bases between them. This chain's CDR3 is CATSASGSEKLFF. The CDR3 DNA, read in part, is TGTGCCACCTCGGCTAGCGGCAGTGAAAAA.

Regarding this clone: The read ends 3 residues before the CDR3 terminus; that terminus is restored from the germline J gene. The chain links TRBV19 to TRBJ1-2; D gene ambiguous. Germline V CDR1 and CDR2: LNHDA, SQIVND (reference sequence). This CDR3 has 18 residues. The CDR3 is CASSIRAPRGGNTDTYTF. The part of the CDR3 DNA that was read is TGTGCCAGTAGTATCCGGGCCCCGCGGGGTGGGAACACAGATACC.

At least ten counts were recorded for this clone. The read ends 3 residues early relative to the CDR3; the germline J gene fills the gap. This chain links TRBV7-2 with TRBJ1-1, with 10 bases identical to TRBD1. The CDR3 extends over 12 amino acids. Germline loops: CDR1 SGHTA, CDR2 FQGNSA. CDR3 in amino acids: CASSLGDRGAFF. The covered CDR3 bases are TGTGCCAGCAGCTTAGGGGACAGGGGC.

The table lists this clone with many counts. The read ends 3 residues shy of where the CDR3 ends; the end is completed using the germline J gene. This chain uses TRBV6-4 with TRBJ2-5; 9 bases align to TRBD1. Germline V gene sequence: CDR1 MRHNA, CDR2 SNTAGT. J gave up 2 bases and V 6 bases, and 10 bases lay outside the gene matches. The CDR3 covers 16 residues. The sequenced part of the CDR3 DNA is TGTGCCAGCAGGACAACAGGGGGCAAGAGGCAAGAGACC. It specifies CASRTTGGKRQET. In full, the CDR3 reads CASRTTGGKRQETQYF.

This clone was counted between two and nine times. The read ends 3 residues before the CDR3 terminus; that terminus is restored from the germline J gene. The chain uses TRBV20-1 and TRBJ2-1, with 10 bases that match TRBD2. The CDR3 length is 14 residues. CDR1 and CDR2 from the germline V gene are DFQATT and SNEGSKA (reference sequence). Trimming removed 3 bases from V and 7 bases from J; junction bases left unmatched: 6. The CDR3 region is CSASGSGRQNEQFF. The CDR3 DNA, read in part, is TGCAGTGCTAGTGGTAGCGGGAGGCAAAATGAG.